The 26 T cell receptor beta chains below were found in one sample sequenced in a study of blood T cells in healthy people across ages. Through a sample-barcoded 5' primer and a J-beta primer mix, a second PCR was run for roughly 6 to 11 cycles. Using its own MiXCR run on the 5' RACE reads, TCRdb lists one record per CDR3 protein. Of 650,000 to 950,000 distinct CDR3 sequences in the sample, 44% were seen once. Material for sequencing was blood. All receptors derive from a man aged 60-69 years in good health.

This chain uses TRBV20-1 with TRBJ2-2; 8 bases match TRBD2. This CDR3 is built from 13 residues. After removal of 3 bases from V and 7 bases from J, the junction contained 4 bases not matched to a gene. CDR1 is DFQATT, CDR2 SNEGSKA, per germline (reference sequence). The CDR3 nucleotides read TGCAGTGCTAGCCGGCTAGCGGGCGGGGAGCTGTTTTTT. Protein: CSASRLAGGELFF.

The chain uses TRBV20-1 and TRBJ1-1; D not certain. From germline, CDR1 is DFQATT and CDR2 SNEGSKA (reference sequence). The CDR3 extends over 14 amino acids. The V gene lost 7 bases and the J gene lost 1 base, with 16 bases spanning the gap. The CDR3 nucleotides read TGCAGTGTACCGACTCACCCGGGGAACACTGAAGCTTTCTTT. It encodes CSVPTHPGNTEAFF.

This clonotype was picked up a small number of times. The chain carries TRBV20-1 and TRBJ1-6; tentatively, D is TRBD1 (5 bases). The CDR3 covers 14 residues. Trimming removed 3 bases from V and 5 bases from J, with 11 bases in between. Germline CDR1 DFQATT, CDR2 SNEGSKA (reference sequence). CDR3 in amino acids: CSARTPQDNSPLHF. The CDR3 nucleotides are TGCAGTGCTAGGACGCCACAGGATAATTCACCCCTCCACTTT.

About this clonotype: A much larger clone is a single base away; this may be a read error. The V call is TRBV5-5, the J call TRBJ1-2; 8 nucleotides agree with TRBD1. Trimming at V came to 4 bases and at J to 4 bases, leaving 3 bases not matched to a gene. This CDR3 comprises 13 residues. The germline V gene has CDR1 SGHKS and CDR2 YYEKEE (reference sequence). In nucleotides, the CDR3 is TGTGCCAGCAGCGGAGGGACAGGCTATGGCTACACCTTC. It translates to CASSGGTGYGYTF.

The CDR3 region has the DNA TGTGCCACCAGTGATGACGGGTTCGACTATGGCTACACCTTC. Translating it yields CATSDDGFDYGYTF. This chain uses TRBV24-1 with TRBJ1-2; D is uncertain. The CDR3 extends over 14 amino acids. Germline-derived CDR1 and CDR2 are KGHDR and SFDVKD. Trimming took off 3 bases at V and 3 bases at J, with 10 bases between the two ends.

CDR3 nucleotides: TGTGCCAGCAGGCCTCTAGCGTCCTCCTACAATGAGCAGTTCTTC. Translation gives CASRPLASSYNEQFF. The chain recombines TRBV6-5 with TRBJ2-1; tentatively, D is TRBD2 (6 bases). CDR3 size: 15 residues. Germline loops: CDR1 MNHEY, CDR2 SVGAGI. V dropped 6 bases and J dropped 0 bases, with 12 bases sitting between them.

This chain uses TRBV7-8 with TRBJ2-1; tentatively, D is TRBD1 or TRBD2 (5 bases each). CDR1 SGHVS and CDR2 FQNEAQ come from the germline V gene. The CDR3 sequence is 17 residues long. V was cut by 0 bases and J by 6 bases, with 18 bases left in between. CDR3 sequence reads: CASSLALGVVGINEQFF. DNA of the CDR3: TGTGCCAGCAGCTTAGCACTAGGGGTAGTGGGGATCAATGAGCAGTTCTTC.

The rearrangement links TRBV7-8 to TRBJ2-1; 11 positions match TRBD1. The CDR3 spans 13 residues. Trimming took 1 base from V and 10 from J; bases not matched to a gene: 0. The germline gives CDR1 SGHVS, CDR2 FQNEAQ. DNA for the CDR3: TGTGCCAGCAGCTTAGGGACAGGGGGCGAGCAGTTCTTC. Its translation: CASSLGTGGEQFF.

V usage is TRBV5-1 and J usage is TRBJ2-2; 8 nucleotides line up with TRBD2. In germline, CDR1 is SGHRS, CDR2 YFSETQ. Trimming at V came to 3 bases and at J to 3 bases, leaving 10 bases not matched to a gene. This CDR3 comprises 17 residues. The chain's CDR3 is CASSSYQLAAHTGELFF. The CDR3 bases are TGCGCCAGCAGCTCCTACCAACTAGCGGCCCACACCGGGGAGCTGTTTTTT.

This clonotype turned up a few times. The V gene is TRBV6-6, the J gene TRBJ1-1; 9 nucleotides match TRBD1. V was clipped by 6 bases and J by 3 bases; unmatched bases: 11. The CDR3 has 16 amino acids. The germline gives CDR1 MNHNY, CDR2 SVGAGI (reference sequence). CDR3 protein: CASSPGQGSRDTEAFF. The CDR3 region has the DNA TGTGCCAGCAGCCCTGGACAGGGGAGTAGGGACACTGAAGCTTTCTTT.

The chain has TRBV20-1 and TRBJ2-3, with TRBD2 identical over 10 bases. Looked up from germline, CDR1 is DFQATT and CDR2 is SNEGSKA (reference sequence). The CDR3 sequence is 16 residues long. The ends lost 2 bases at V and 4 bases at J; junction bases unmatched: 9. CDR3 in amino acids: CSARSFSGGLADTQYF. CDR3 sequence (DNA): TGCAGTGCTAGATCCTTTAGCGGGGGGTTGGCAGATACGCAGTATTTT.

This clonotype was counted between two and nine times. The chain couples TRBV5-1 to TRBJ2-7, with D unclear. The CDR3 consists of 14 residues. Trimming stripped 3 bases from V and 3 bases from J, with 13 bases between. Germline-derived CDR1 and CDR2 are SGHRS and YFSETQ. CDR3 amino acids: CASSWGTALYEQYF. CDR3 DNA: TGCGCCAGCAGCTGGGGTACAGCGCTCTACGAGCAGTACTTC.

This clonotype was seen more than once but under ten times. V is TRBV10-3 and J is TRBJ2-7, with 7 nucleotides matching TRBD2. CDR3 length: 15 residues. The ends lost 8 bases at V and 0 bases at J; junction bases unmatched: 10. From germline, CDR1 is ENHRY and CDR2 SYGVKD. CDR3: CAIGGGLLASYEQYF. The CDR3 DNA reads TGTGCCATCGGGGGAGGGCTATTGGCCTCCTACGAGCAGTACTTC.

This clonotype was seen only a few times. V gene TRBV6-1 combines with J gene TRBJ2-7; D might be TRBD1 (6 bases). The ends were cut back, 8 bases at V and 0 bases at J, with 8 bases in the middle. Per germline, CDR1 MNHNS and CDR2 SASEGT. The CDR3 spans 12 residues. CDR3 in DNA: TGTGCCAGCCGGACAGTCTCCTACGAGCAGTACTTC. Translation: CASRTVSYEQYF.

The chain carries TRBV6-2 or TRBV6-3 and TRBJ1-2; possibly TRBD1 for D (5 bases). This CDR3 has 16 amino acids. The germline V and J ends were trimmed by 5 bases and 5 bases, with 21 bases remaining between them. Germline lookup yields CDR1 MNHEY and CDR2 SVGEGT. The CDR3 loop reads CASSRSQTGLWYGYTF. CDR3 DNA: TGTGCCAGCAGTCGCTCTCAAACGGGGCTGTGGTATGGCTACACCTTC.

This clonotype has only a few counts. V is TRBV20-1 and J is TRBJ2-5, with D perhaps assigned TRBD1 or TRBD2 (5 bases each). TRBJ2-7 matches the DNA end more closely, so the J call is doubtful. The CDR3 is 15 residues long. Germline CDR1 and CDR2: DFQATT and SNEGSKA (reference sequence). As DNA, the CDR3 is TGCAGTGCTTTCCCACCGGGGACGGTCCGCTACGAGCAGTACTTC. It translates to CSAFPPGTVRYEQYF.

V usage is TRBV5-1 and J usage is TRBJ2-6; no firm D call. CDR1 is SGHRS and CDR2 is YFSETQ in the germline V gene. V was clipped by 5 bases and J by 0 bases, with 9 bases between them. The CDR3 runs 15 residues. For the CDR3, the DNA is TGCGCCAGCAGAAATTCGGGCTCTGGGGCCAACGTCCTGACTTTC. Translated: CASRNSGSGANVLTF.

The chain carries TRBV6-1 and TRBJ2-7; a weak D match, TRBD2 (5 bases). The CDR3 is 13 residues long. Germline CDR1 MNHNS, CDR2 SASEGT. Trimming removed 7 bases at V and 3 bases at J, with 13 bases between. Written as DNA, the CDR3 is TGTGCCAGCAAGGACTTGGCCAACTACGAGCAGTACTTC. Translating gives CASKDLANYEQYF.

This clonotype was found many times. V is TRBV3-1 and J is TRBJ2-1; tentatively, D is TRBD1 or TRBD2 (9 bases each). Germline V gene data show CDR1 as LGHDT and CDR2 as YNNKEL (reference sequence). V dropped 2 bases and J dropped 1 base, with 18 bases sitting between them. The CDR3 length is 18 residues. The CDR3 DNA reads as TGTGCCAGCAGCCAAACAGGGGGCGCGGGGGGGTCCTACAATGAGCAGTTCTTC. Translation gives CASSQTGGAGGSYNEQFF.

The V gene is TRBV11-2, the J gene TRBJ2-7, with D hard to call. In germline, CDR1 is SGHAT, CDR2 FQNNGV. V lost 5 bases and J 7 bases, leaving 18 bases between the germline ends. This CDR3 is 14 amino acids long. The CDR3 nucleotides read TGTGCCAGCAGCCACTTGGGGTTCGTACCTGAGCAGTACTTC. Translating gives CASSHLGFVPEQYF.

The CDR3 protein is CASTPTGGTSPLHF. For the CDR3, the DNA is TGCGCCAGCACCCCGACAGGGGGAACTTCACCCCTCCACTTT. The V and J genes are TRBV5-1 and TRBJ1-6; TRBD1 agrees at 9 bases. Germline assignment: CDR1 SGHRS and CDR2 YFSETQ. With 6 bases clipped from V and 9 bases from J, the junction kept 7 bases outside the gene matches. This CDR3 has 14 amino acids.

The chain joins TRBV27 to TRBJ1-2; D remains ambiguous. CDR3 length equals 15 residues. Germline values: CDR1 MNHEY, CDR2 SMNVEV (reference sequence). The V and J ends lost 4 bases and 8 bases respectively, with 20 bases between them. The CDR3 DNA reads as TGTGCCAGCAGTTACTCGGTACGATCGGTATTGGGCTACACCTTC. Its translation is CASSYSVRSVLGYTF.

V usage is TRBV27 and J usage is TRBJ2-7; TRBD1 or TRBD2 may be the D gene (6 bases each). This CDR3 has 13 residues. Trimming left V 6 bases short and J 7 bases short, with 16 bases between. Germline CDR1 and CDR2: MNHEY and SMNVEV (reference sequence). The CDR3 coding sequence is TGTGCCAGCAGGGTTTTTGGGGGGCGTGAGCAGTACTTC. Residues: CASRVFGGREQYF.

This clonotype showed up just a few times. The chain employs TRBV7-2 and TRBJ2-1; the match to TRBD2 covers 8 bases. Germline loops: CDR1 SGHTA, CDR2 FQGNSA. After removal of 2 bases from V and 10 bases from J, the junction contained 13 bases not matched to a gene. The CDR3 spans 16 residues. CDR3 protein: CASSLSTTLAGPEQFF. CDR3 DNA sequence: TGTGCCAGCAGCTTATCCACTACCTTAGCGGGACCGGAGCAGTTCTTC.

This clonotype has a handful of counts. The chain links TRBV6-5 to TRBJ2-7; 8 nucleotides align to TRBD2. From germline, CDR1 is MNHEY and CDR2 SVGAGI. Unmatched junction bases numbered 4, after V lost 2 bases and J lost 4 bases. The CDR3 has 14 residues. CDR3 sequence: CASSYARGGYEQYF. The CDR3 bases are TGTGCCAGCAGTTACGCTCGCGGGGGGTACGAGCAGTACTTC.

This clonotype was observed at least ten times. This chain joins TRBV5-5 and TRBJ2-3; D call uncertain. This CDR3 spans 15 amino acids. Germline CDR1 SGHKS, CDR2 YYEKEE (reference sequence). V shed 2 bases and J shed 3 bases, with 13 bases lying between them. The CDR3 loop is CASSFSIVRTDTQYF. CDR3 bases: TGTGCCAGCAGCTTCAGTATTGTTCGTACAGATACGCAGTATTTT.